The sequence of this TCR beta chain was determined in a study of cytomegalovirus exposure and HLA in healthy donors. Unrecorded immune exposures were likely, despite nominal health at sampling. Study results and limitations: In an earlier analysis, about 90% or about 30%: the productive usage of most TCR beta V segments.

The PCR ran on 60 Vbeta and 13 Jbeta primers. Produced via immunoSEQ multiplex PCR; TCRdb's table is partial and in-frame only. The sample contains more than 150,000 clones, roughly 84% of which appear only once. From germline, CDR1 is PRHDT and CDR2 FYEKMQ (reference sequence). The CDR3 totals 14 residues. Between the trimmed V and J ends, which lost 3 bases and 0 bases, there was a span of 8 bases. Notes on this clone: Its specificity is not known.

The sequence was obtained from a boy aged 5-17 years in good health and CMV-seronegative. Sequencing input: PBMCs. The V call is TRBV13, the J call TRBJ1-1; D is unclear. Here the CDR3 reads CASSFQALNTEAFF. The CDR3 DNA follows: TGTGCCAGCAGCTTTCAAGCGCTGAACACTGAAGCTTTCTTT.